Given below is one T cell receptor beta chain in context. Germline V lookup: CDR1 SGHRS, CDR2 YFSETQ. Trimming took 4 bases from V and 2 from J; bases not matched to a gene: 5. This CDR3 has 15 amino acids. Produced via immunoSEQ multiplex PCR; TCRdb's table is partial and in-frame only. Of about 200,000 clones in the sample, 65% to 85% were seen once. This sample is part of a study of blood T cell repertoires in COVID-19. Sequences were obtained from peripheral blood. The chain links TRBV5-1 to TRBJ2-3; 9 bases are a match to TRBD2. This sequence originates from a woman aged 45 to 65 with acute or convalescent COVID-19. The CDR3 bases are TGCGCCAGCAGCCCCAGACTAGCGGACACAGATACGCAGTATTTT. The encoded protein is CASSPRLADTDTQYF.